One T cell receptor (beta chain) is described in this entry. Clones were sequenced by immunoSEQ multiplex PCR, and TCRdb holds only the in-frame ones, with some missing. The table lists around 280,000 clones, 85% to 90% of them singletons, with roughly 1.6% in the top ten. Germline lookup yields CDR1 GTSNPN and CDR2 SVGIG (reference sequence). Trimming shortened V by 2 bases and J by 2 bases, and 10 bases separated the two germline ends. The CDR3 runs 14 residues. This specimen comes from a study of blood T cell repertoires in COVID-19. For the study at large: The United States, Italy and Spain were the sources of the acute and convalescent COVID-19 samples. T cells, B-cell-depleted T cells, or PBMCs supplied cDNA or gDNA.

The study recruited people aged 18 to 89 years across more than 20 US areas. Assignments of participants to cohorts depended upon their own reported clinical history. V is TRBV30 and J is TRBJ2-1, with a tentative D call TRBD2 (5 bases). This clonotype was obtained from a young woman with acute COVID-19. Sequencing used PBMCs or T cells enriched from blood (not recorded which). The CDR3 reads CAWSYGGTYNEQFF. The CDR3 DNA reads TGTGCCTGGAGTTACGGAGGAACCTACAATGAGCAGTTCTTC.